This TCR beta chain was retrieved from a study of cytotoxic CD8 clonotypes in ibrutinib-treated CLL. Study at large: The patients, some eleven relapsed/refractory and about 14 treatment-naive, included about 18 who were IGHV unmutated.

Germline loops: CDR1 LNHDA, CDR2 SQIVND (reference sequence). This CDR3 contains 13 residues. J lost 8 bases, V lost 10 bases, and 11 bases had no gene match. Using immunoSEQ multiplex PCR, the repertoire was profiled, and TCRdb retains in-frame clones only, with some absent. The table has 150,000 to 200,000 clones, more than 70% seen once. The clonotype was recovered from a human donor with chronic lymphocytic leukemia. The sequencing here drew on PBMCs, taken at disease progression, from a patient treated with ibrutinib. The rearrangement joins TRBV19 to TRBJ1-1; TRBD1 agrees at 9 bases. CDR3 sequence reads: CATQTGGYQEAFF. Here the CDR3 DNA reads TGTGCCACCCAGACAGGGGGGTACCAAGAAGCTTTCTTT.